This T cell receptor beta chain is from a study of T cell repertoires in cytomegalovirus infection. On the study more broadly: Based on public TCR beta signatures, there were indications of CMV infection and of a matching HLA type. Study results and caveats: Using cumulative public TCR beta family frequency, the authors identified those who carried CMV together with the relevant HLA. Dominating the ex vivo response were TCR beta clonotypes that were CMV-specific and HLA-C-restricted.

Via MiXCR, TCRdb re-called the reads, giving one row per CDR3 protein. The table lists hundreds of thousands of distinct CDR3 sequences, 35% to 45% of them singletons. Details on this clonotype: Its antigen is unidentified. This may be a read error: a much more frequent sequence differs by one nucleotide.

Germline V gene data show CDR1 as SGHVS and CDR2 as FQNEAQ. The CDR3 runs 15 residues. The TCR sequence derives from a human donor in good health (CMV status not recorded). Some clones in this sample may be carry-over from other donors' samples. J is TRBJ1-4 and V is TRBV7-8; TRBD1 agrees at 9 bases. The material sequenced was PBMCs. The CDR3 loop reads CARSSEQGAGEKLFF. In nucleotides, the CDR3 is TGTGCCCGCAGTTCAGAACAGGGGGCCGGTGAAAAACTGTTTTTT.